This TCR beta chain was obtained from a study of neoadjuvant anti-PD-1 for oral cavity cancer. In the study overall: Around day 43, patients without progression received a fourth nivolumab dose before surgery.

This clone appeared a few times. This table comes from immunoSEQ multiplex PCR, and its TCRdb copy is limited to in-frame clones, with some not included. This table has more than 50,000 clones, more than 65% appearing once. The germline CDR1 and CDR2 sequences are LGHNA and YNFKEQ. The CDR3 has 15 residues. V was trimmed by 5 bases and J by 7 bases, leaving 17 bases between them. Patients were newly diagnosed with stage II-IVA oral cavity squamous cell carcinoma without prior systemic or radiation treatment. The sequence was obtained from a person aged 35 to 85 with oral cavity squamous cell carcinoma. This specimen consisted of PBMCs, obtained before nivolumab (anti-PD-1) treatment. The rearrangement uses TRBV4-2 and TRBJ1-4; D unclear. CDR3 DNA: TGTGCCAGCAGCATCTACTTGAGACATTCTGAAAAACTGTTTTTT. It specifies CASSIYLRHSEKLFF.